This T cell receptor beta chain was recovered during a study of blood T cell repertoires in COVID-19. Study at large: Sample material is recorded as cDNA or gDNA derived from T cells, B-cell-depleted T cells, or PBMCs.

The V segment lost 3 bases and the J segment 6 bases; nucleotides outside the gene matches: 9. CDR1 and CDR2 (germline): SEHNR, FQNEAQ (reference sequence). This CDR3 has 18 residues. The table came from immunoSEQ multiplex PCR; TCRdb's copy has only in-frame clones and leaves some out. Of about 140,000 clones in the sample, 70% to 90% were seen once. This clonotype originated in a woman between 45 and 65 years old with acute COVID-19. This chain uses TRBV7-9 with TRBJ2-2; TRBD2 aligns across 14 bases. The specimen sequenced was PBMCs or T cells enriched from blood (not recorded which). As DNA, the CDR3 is TGTGCCAGCAGCTTGGGACTAGCGGGAGTCTGGGGTTCCGGGGAGCTGTTTTTT. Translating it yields CASSLGLAGVWGSGELFF.